This T cell receptor beta chain appears in the sequencing data of a study of cytomegalovirus exposure and HLA in healthy donors. Comments on this clone: What it recognizes is unknown.

Study-level results: An analysis was carried out later, and it reportedly showed fewer N-insertions in an Asian-associated ancestry cluster than the approximately 700-donor mean. At a 0.05 false discovery rate, a later analysis found 16,951 TCR beta sequences to be associated with HLA alleles.

This CDR3 is 15 amino acids long. V was pared by 7 bases and J by 1 base, with 9 bases of the junction left unmatched. Germline V CDR1 and CDR2: MNHEY, SMNVEV (reference sequence). The PCR was carried out with 60 Vbeta primers and 13 Jbeta primers. Measured with immunoSEQ multiplex PCR; TCRdb has only the in-frame clones, and not every one. The sample shows some 110,000 clones, 76% of them seen only once. The sequence was obtained from a man aged 45-60 years in good health and CMV-seropositive. This sequence joins TRBV27 and TRBJ2-5, with 7 bases aligning to TRBD1. Sequencing used PBMCs. The CDR3, as DNA: TGTGCCAGCAACCGGGACAGAGGATCCCAAGAGACCCAGTACTTC. Amino acid sequence: CASNRDRGSQETQYF.